Listed here are 9 T cell receptor beta chains from one sample, sequenced in a study of blood T cell repertoires in COVID-19. This table comes from immunoSEQ multiplex PCR, and its TCRdb copy is limited to in-frame clones, with some not included. The data show 150,000 to 200,000 clones, 84% seen once. The specimen was peripheral blood. Receptors were obtained from a woman aged 70 to 79 with COVID-19, enrolled during active disease.

V gene TRBV19 combines with J gene TRBJ1-1; D gene unclear. CDR1 is LNHDA, CDR2 SQIVND, per germline (reference sequence). The length of the CDR3 is 13 residues. The germline V and J ends were trimmed by 9 bases and 1 base, with 12 bases remaining between them. The CDR3 DNA sequence: TGTGCCAGCGCTACAACAGCGAACACTGAAGCTTTCTTT. Protein: CASATTANTEAFF. Looking up the rest from reference TRBV19 and TRBJ1-1 gives the full variable domain: DGGITQSPKYLFRKEGQNVTLSCEQNLNHDAMYWYRQDPGQGLRLIYYSQIVNDFQKGDIAEGYSVSREKKESFPLTVTSAQKNPTAFYLCASATTANTEAFFGQGTRLTVV.

This rearrangement joins TRBV12-5 to TRBJ2-1; 9 bases are a match to TRBD1. The length of the CDR3 is 14 residues. J lost 8 bases, V lost 4 bases, and 6 bases had no gene match. Germline lookup yields CDR1 LGHNT and CDR2 FRNRAP. The CDR3 sequence: CASGSGTGKDEQFF. CDR3 nucleotide sequence: TGTGCTAGTGGTTCCGGGACAGGGAAGGATGAGCAGTTCTTC.

V and J are TRBV28 and TRBJ2-3, with 12 bases aligning to TRBD2. Unmatched junction bases numbered 6, after V lost 5 bases and J lost 0 bases. The V gene's germline CDR1 is MDHEN and CDR2 SYDVKM. The CDR3 contains 17 residues. CDR3 coding DNA: TGTGCCAGCAGTCCTAGCGGGGGGGCACCTAGCACAGATACGCAGTATTTT. Amino acid sequence: CASSPSGGAPSTDTQYF. Filled out from reference TRBV28 and TRBJ2-3, the complete variable domain reads DVKVTQSSRYLVKRTGEKVFLECVQDMDHENMFWYRQDPGLGLRLIYFSYDVKMKEKGDIPEGYSVSREKKERFSLILESASTNQTSMYLCASSPSGGAPSTDTQYFGPGTRLTVL.

In DNA form, the CDR3 reads TGTGCCAGCAGCCAGACAGGGGTCACAGATACGCAGTATTTT. It specifies CASSQTGVTDTQYF. The J gene is TRBJ2-3, the V gene TRBV6-6; 8 positions agree with TRBD1. With 6 bases clipped from V and 2 bases from J, the junction kept 4 bases outside the gene matches. Germline V gene data show CDR1 as MNHNY and CDR2 as SVGAGI (reference sequence). The CDR3 covers 14 residues.

The rearrangement uses TRBV30 and TRBJ2-1; the match to TRBD1 covers 8 bases. V gave up 2 bases and J gave up 9 bases; unmatched junction bases: 6. CDR1 is GTSNPN, CDR2 SVGIG, per germline (reference sequence). The CDR3 is 13 residues long. CDR3 loop: CAWSIQGASEQFF. The CDR3 region has the DNA TGTGCCTGGAGTATCCAGGGGGCTAGTGAGCAGTTCTTC.

The chain joins TRBV5-1 to TRBJ1-2; 9 positions match TRBD1. The V gene's germline CDR1 is SGHRS and CDR2 YFSETQ. The CDR3 has 14 amino acids. The ends lost 5 bases at V and 8 bases at J; junction bases unmatched: 10. The CDR3 loop is CASRQDRGTFGYTF. DNA for the CDR3: TGCGCCAGCAGGCAAGACAGGGGGACGTTCGGCTACACCTTC.

This clone was detected only a few times. Here the CDR3 reads CASSPSSSSYEQYF. CDR3 in DNA: TGTGCCAGCAGCCCGTCGTCCAGCTCCTACGAGCAGTACTTC. J is TRBJ2-7 and V is TRBV7-2; no clear D gene. The germline V and J ends were trimmed by 5 bases and 0 bases, with 11 bases remaining between them. Germline CDR1 is SGHTA and CDR2 is FQGNSA. There are 14 residues in the CDR3.

This clone was observed once. The chain joins TRBV6-5 to TRBJ2-2, with 7 bases identical to TRBD2. Germline trimming cut 6 bases from V and 5 bases from J; bases unmatched to any gene: 9. Per the germline V gene, CDR1 is MNHEY and CDR2 is SVGAGI. The CDR3 length is 15 residues. This chain's CDR3 is CASSPGGPRTGELFF. The CDR3 nucleotides are TGTGCCAGCAGCCCGGGAGGCCCGAGGACCGGGGAGCTGTTTTTT.

The chain is built from TRBV19 and TRBJ2-1; a weak D match, TRBD2 (6 bases). Deletions cut 1 base from V and 5 bases from J, with 12 bases between. CDR3 size: 15 residues. Germline lookup yields CDR1 LNHDA and CDR2 SQIVND (reference sequence). In DNA, the CDR3 is TGTGCCAGTAGTATAGTTGCGGGAACGAACAATGAGCAGTTCTTC. This encodes CASSIVAGTNNEQFF.